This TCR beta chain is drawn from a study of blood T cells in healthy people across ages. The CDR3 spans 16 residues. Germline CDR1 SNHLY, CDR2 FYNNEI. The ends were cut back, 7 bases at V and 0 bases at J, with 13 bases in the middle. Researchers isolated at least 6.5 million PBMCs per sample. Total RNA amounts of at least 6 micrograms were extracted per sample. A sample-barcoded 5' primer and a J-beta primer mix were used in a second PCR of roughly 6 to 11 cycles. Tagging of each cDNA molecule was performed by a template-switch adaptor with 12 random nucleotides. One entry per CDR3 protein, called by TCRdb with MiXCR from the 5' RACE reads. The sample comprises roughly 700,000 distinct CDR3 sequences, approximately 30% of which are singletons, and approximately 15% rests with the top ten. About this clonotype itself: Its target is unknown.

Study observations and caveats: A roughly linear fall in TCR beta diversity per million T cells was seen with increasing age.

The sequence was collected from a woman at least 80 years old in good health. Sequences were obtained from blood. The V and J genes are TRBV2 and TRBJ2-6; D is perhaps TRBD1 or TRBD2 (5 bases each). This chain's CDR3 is CASTKIGTSGANVLTF. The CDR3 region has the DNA TGTGCCAGCACCAAGATAGGGACCTCTGGGGCCAACGTCCTGACTTTC.